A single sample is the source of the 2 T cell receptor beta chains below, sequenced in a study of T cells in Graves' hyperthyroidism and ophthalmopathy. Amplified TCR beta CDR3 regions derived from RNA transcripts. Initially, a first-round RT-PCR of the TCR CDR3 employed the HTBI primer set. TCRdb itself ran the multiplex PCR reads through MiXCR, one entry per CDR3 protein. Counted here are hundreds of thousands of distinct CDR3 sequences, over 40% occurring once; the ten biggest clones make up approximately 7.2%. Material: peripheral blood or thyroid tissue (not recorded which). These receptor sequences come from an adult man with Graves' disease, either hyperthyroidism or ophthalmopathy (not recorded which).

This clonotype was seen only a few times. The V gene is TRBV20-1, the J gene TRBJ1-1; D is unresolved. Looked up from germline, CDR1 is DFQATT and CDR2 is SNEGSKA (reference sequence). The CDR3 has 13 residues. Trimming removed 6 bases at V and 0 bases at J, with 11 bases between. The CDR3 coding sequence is TGCAGTGCCCGCCCGACGGTGAACACTGAAGCTTTCTTT. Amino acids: CSARPTVNTEAFF.

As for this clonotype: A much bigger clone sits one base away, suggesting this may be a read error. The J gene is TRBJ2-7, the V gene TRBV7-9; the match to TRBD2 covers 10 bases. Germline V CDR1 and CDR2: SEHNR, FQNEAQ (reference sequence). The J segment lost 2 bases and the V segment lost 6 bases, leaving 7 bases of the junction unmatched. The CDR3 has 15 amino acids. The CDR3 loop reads CASSPRTSGAYEQYF. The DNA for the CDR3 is TGTGCCAGCAGTCCTAGAACTAGCGGGGCCTACGAGCAGTACTTC.